This T cell receptor beta chain was observed in a study of regulatory T cells in long-lasting Graves disease. Time point meaning: newly diagnosed GD, antithyroid drugs for less than 3 months. PBMCs provided the RNA from which the TCR library was made. Peripheral blood, about 10 milliliters of it, was drawn into EDTA tubes. Germline values: CDR1 GTSNPN, CDR2 SVGIG (reference sequence). V gave up 5 bases and J gave up 4 bases, with 21 bases separating them. This CDR3 region has 16 residues. For TCR beta, libraries came from iRepertoire HTBI primers and Arm-PCR of CDR3 regions. In TCRdb, the multiplex PCR reads were re-called with MiXCR into one record per CDR3 protein. Altogether fewer than 350,000 distinct CDR3 sequences are present, 15% to 20% being singletons, with the ten largest covering 35% to 45%.

This receptor was identified in a female donor with Graves disease. This sequence joins TRBV30 and TRBJ2-1, with D tentatively TRBD1 or TRBD2 (9 bases each). The source material was peripheral blood mononuclear cells (PBMCs), sampled at new diagnosis, from a patient treated with antithyroid drugs. CDR3 sequence: CAWGQGRLAGYNEQFF. CDR3 nucleotides: TGTGCCTGGGGACAGGGGCGGCTAGCGGGATACAATGAGCAGTTCTTC.